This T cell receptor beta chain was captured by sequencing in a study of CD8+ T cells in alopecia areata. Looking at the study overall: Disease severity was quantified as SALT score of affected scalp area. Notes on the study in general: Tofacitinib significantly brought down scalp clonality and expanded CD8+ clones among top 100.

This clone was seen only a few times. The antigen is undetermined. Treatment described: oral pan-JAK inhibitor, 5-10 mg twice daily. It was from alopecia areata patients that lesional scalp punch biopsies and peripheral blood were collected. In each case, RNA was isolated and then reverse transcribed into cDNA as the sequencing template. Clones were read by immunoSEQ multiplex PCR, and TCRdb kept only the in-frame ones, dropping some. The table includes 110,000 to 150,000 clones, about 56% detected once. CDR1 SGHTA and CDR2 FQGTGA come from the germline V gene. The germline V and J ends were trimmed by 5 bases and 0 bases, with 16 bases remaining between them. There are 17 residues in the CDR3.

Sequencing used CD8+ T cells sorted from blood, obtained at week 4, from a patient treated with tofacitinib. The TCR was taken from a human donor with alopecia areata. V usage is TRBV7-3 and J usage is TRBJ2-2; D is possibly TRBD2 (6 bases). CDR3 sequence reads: CASSPRLERTNTGELFF. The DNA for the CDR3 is TGTGCCAGCAGCCCCCGACTAGAACGTACGAACACCGGGGAGCTGTTTTTT.